Presented here are 4 T cell receptor beta chains from one specimen sequenced in a study of CD8+ T cells in alopecia areata. As to treatment: oral pan-JAK inhibitor, 5-10 mg twice daily. Extraction of RNA preceded its reverse transcription into cDNA, which served as the sequencing template. Using immunoSEQ multiplex PCR, the repertoire was profiled, and TCRdb retains in-frame clones only, with some absent. The table includes hundreds of thousands of clones, nearly 60% detected once. The specimen was CD4+ T cells sorted from blood, collected at week 24, from a patient treated with tofacitinib. These receptors were taken from a human donor with alopecia areata.

This sequence joins TRBV10-3 and TRBJ1-6; a weak D match, TRBD1 (6 bases). CDR3 length: 15 residues. Per the germline V gene, CDR1 is ENHRY and CDR2 is SYGVKD. V was cut by 2 bases and J by 8 bases, with 13 bases left in between. The CDR3 DNA reads TGTGCCATCAGTGAGCGAACAGGGAGAGATTCACCCCTCCACTTT. Residues: CAISERTGRDSPLHF.

The J gene is TRBJ1-4, the V gene TRBV2, with 9 bases lining up with TRBD1. Germline CDR1 reads SNHLY; CDR2 reads FYNNEI. After removal of 6 bases from V and 5 bases from J, the junction contained 4 bases not matched to a gene. CDR3 length: 14 residues. CDR3 region: CASSSDRGNEKLFF. CDR3 DNA: TGTGCCAGCAGCTCTGACAGGGGGAATGAAAAACTGTTTTTT.

The rearrangement uses TRBV4-1 and TRBJ2-3, with 7 bases fitting TRBD2. The CDR3 spans 17 residues. Germline loops: CDR1 MGHRA, CDR2 YSYEKL. V lost 0 bases to trimming and J lost 7 bases; unmatched junction nucleotides: 13. The CDR3 nucleotides read TGCGCCAGCAGCCAAGATGTGTTCGGGGGGTGGAGGAATACGCAGTATTTT. Residues: CASSQDVFGGWRNTQYF.

The rearrangement links TRBV7-9 to TRBJ2-1, with D perhaps TRBD2 (6 bases). Trimming removed 7 bases at V and 7 bases at J, with 20 bases between. The V gene's germline CDR1 is SEHNR and CDR2 FQNEAQ (reference sequence). The CDR3 is 15 amino acids. Written as DNA, the CDR3 is TGTGCCAGCACGCGGGGCGGGCCCGTCGGGAATGAGCAGTTCTTC. Amino acids: CASTRGGPVGNEQFF.